This T cell receptor (beta chain) was observed in a study of molecular identifiers for immune sequencing clone quantification. The CDR3 runs to 18 residues. Germline V lookup: CDR1 SEHNR, CDR2 FQNEAQ (reference sequence). A single record per CDR3 protein comes from TCRdb applying MiXCR to the PCR reads. The repertoire consists of about 640,000 distinct CDR3 sequences, with 15% to 20% occurring once and the leading ten covering roughly 0.85%. Turning to this clonotype: Compared with germline, one end of the junction differs, possibly owing to a read error.

Sequenced input: naive CD8+ T cells from blood, with Jurkat cell RNA spiked in. Subset reported: FACS-sorted CD8+CD4-CCR7+CD45RA+ naive T cells. The chain carries TRBV7-9 and TRBJ2-7, with 10 bases aligning to TRBD1. The source of this sequence is a human donor in good health. Some libraries in this study had Jurkat cell RNA spiked in. The CDR3 nucleotides are TGTGCCAGCAGCCACGACAACTTGGGGGACAGGGGCCACTACGAACAGTACTTC. It specifies CASSHDNLGDRGHYEQYF.